This passage covers 5 T cell receptor beta chains from one sample sequenced in a study of T cell clones after liver transplantation. Sequencing used immunoSEQ multiplex PCR; TCRdb keeps in-frame clones, though not all of them. This sample has 68,000 or so clones, with 92% found just once. Material: CD4+ T cells from blood, obtained roughly 25 months after liver transplant. The receptors originated from a human patient who received a liver transplant. Some of these T cells may belong to the graft donor.

The chain recombines TRBV5-1 with TRBJ2-3; D is uncertain. The V end was cut by 4 bases, the J end by 5 bases, with 23 bases between. The CDR3 contains 17 residues. Germline V CDR1 and CDR2: SGHRS, YFSETQ. In nucleotides, the CDR3 is TGCGCCAGCAGCCCGGAGATTCCACCCCTACCTCGAGATACGCAGTATTTT. Translated: CASSPEIPPLPRDTQYF.

The chain is built from TRBV5-6 and TRBJ2-7; tentatively, D is TRBD1 (6 bases). The germline V gene encodes CDR1 SGHDT and CDR2 YYEEEE. Deletions cut 0 bases from V and 3 bases from J, with 13 bases between. The CDR3 runs 15 residues. CDR3 nucleotide sequence: TGTGCCAGCAGCTTGGCAGGGGCAGGGAACTACGAGCAGTACTTC. Amino acids: CASSLAGAGNYEQYF.

The chain employs TRBV28 and TRBJ1-1; D call uncertain. Germline-derived CDR1 and CDR2 are MDHEN and SYDVKM. V was cut by 3 bases and J by 0 bases, with 8 bases left in between. The CDR3 has 14 amino acids. CDR3 bases: TGTGCCAGCAGTTTGTGGTCTCTGAACACTGAAGCTTTCTTT. Its translation is CASSLWSLNTEAFF. The variable domain in full, completed from reference TRBV28 and TRBJ1-1, reads DVKVTQSSRYLVKRTGEKVFLECVQDMDHENMFWYRQDPGLGLRLIYFSYDVKMKEKGDIPEGYSVSREKKERFSLILESASTNQTSMYLCASSLWSLNTEAFFGQGTRLTVV.

The chain carries TRBV15 and TRBJ2-3, with 13 bases that match TRBD2. The CDR3 extends over 16 amino acids. Germline V gives CDR1 LNHNV, CDR2 YYDKDF (reference sequence). Germline trimming cut 3 bases from V and 4 bases from J; bases unmatched to any gene: 4. CDR3 sequence (DNA): TGTGCCACCAGCAGTGGACTAGCGGGAGAATCAGATACGCAGTATTTT. Amino acid sequence: CATSSGLAGESDTQYF. The complete variable domain, with remaining parts taken from reference TRBV15 and TRBJ2-3, reads DAMVIQNPRYQVTQFGKPVTLSCSQTLNHNVMYWYQQKSSQAPKLLFHYYDKDFNNEADTPDNFQSRRPNTSFCFLDIRSPGLGDTAMYLCATSSGLAGESDTQYFGPGTRLTVL.

The chain joins TRBV28 to TRBJ2-2, with D hard to call. V lost 6 bases, J lost 6 bases, and 17 bases lay in between. This CDR3 is 15 amino acids long. CDR1 is MDHEN, CDR2 SYDVKM, per germline. CDR3 sequence reads: CASSPARRGSGELFF. As DNA, the CDR3 is TGTGCCAGCAGCCCTGCCCGGAGAGGTTCCGGGGAGCTGTTTTTT.